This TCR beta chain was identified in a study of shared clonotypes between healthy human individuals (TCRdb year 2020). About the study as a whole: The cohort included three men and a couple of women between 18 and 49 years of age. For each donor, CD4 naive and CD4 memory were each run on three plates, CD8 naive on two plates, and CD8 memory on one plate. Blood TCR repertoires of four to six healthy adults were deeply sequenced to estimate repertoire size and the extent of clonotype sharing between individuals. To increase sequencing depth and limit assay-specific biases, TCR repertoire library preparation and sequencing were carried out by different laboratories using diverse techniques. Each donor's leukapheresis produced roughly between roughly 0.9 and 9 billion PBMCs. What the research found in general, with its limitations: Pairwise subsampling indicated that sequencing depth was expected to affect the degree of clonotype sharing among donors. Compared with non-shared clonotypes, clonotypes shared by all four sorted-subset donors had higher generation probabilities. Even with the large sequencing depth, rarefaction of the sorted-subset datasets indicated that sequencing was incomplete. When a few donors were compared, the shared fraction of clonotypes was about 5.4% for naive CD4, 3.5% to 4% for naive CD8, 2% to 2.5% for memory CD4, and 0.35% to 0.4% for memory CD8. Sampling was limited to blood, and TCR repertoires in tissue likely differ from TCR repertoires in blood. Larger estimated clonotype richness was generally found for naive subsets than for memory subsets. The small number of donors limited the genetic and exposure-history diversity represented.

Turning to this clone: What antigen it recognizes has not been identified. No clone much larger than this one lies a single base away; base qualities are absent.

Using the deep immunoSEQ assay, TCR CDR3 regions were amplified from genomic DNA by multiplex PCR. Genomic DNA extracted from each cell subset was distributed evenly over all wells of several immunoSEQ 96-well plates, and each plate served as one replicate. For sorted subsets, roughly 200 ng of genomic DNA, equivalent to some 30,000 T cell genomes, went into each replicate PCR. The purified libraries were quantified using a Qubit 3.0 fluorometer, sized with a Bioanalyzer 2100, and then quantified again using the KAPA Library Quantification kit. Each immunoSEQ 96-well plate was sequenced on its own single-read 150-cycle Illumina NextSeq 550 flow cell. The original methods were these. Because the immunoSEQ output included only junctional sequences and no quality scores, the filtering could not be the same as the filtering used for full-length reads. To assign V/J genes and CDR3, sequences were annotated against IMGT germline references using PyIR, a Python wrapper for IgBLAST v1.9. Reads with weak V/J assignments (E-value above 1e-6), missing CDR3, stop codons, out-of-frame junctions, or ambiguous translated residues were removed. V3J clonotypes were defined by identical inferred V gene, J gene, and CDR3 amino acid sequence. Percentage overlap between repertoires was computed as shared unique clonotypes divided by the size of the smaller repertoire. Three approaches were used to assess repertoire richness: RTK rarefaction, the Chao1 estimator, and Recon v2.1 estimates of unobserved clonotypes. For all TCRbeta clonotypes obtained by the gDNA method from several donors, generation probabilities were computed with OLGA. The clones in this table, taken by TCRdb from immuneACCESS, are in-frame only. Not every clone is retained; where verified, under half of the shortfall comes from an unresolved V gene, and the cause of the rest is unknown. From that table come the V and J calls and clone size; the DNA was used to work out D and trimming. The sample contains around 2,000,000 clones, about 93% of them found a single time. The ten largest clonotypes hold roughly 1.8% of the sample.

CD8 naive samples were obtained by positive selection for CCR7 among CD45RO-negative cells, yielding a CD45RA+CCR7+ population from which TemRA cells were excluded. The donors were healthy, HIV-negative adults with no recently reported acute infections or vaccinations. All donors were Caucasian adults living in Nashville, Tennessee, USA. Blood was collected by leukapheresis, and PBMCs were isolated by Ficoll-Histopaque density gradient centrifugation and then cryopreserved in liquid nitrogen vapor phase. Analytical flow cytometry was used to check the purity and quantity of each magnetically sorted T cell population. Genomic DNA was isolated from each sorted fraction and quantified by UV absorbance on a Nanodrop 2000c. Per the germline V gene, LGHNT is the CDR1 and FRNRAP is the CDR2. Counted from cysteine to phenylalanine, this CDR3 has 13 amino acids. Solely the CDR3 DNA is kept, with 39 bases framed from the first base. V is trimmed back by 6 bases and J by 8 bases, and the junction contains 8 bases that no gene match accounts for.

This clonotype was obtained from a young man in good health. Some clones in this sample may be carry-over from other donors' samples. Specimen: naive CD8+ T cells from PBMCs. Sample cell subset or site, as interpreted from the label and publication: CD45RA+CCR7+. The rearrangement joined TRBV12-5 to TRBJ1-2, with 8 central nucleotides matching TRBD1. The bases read TGTGCTAGTGGCTACGGACAGGGCGAAGGCTACACCTTC. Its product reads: CASGYGQGEGYTF.